A single sample is the source of the 18 T cell receptor beta chains below, sequenced in a study of T cell responses to AZD1222 COVID-19 vaccine. The protocol was immunoSEQ multiplex PCR, while the TCRdb copy is restricted to in-frame clones and leaves out a portion. The data hold tens of thousands of clones, with 75% to 85% observed a single time. Source: peripheral blood, taken on day 0 of AZD1222 vaccination. These receptors were taken from an adult in good health.

The chain is built from TRBV12-3 or TRBV12-4 and TRBJ1-1, with no clear D. V gave up 4 bases and J gave up 5 bases, with 2 bases separating them. The CDR3 loop spans 10 amino acids. The CDR3, as DNA: TGTGCCAGCAGTTGGACTGAAGCTTTCTTT. The encoded protein is CASSWTEAFF.

The chain recombines TRBV19 with TRBJ1-4, with 9 bases fitting TRBD1. CDR3 length equals 14 residues. V lost 5 bases, J lost 8 bases, and 6 bases stayed unmatched. Germline V lookup: CDR1 LNHDA, CDR2 SQIVND (reference sequence). CDR3 residues: CASSRTGVEEKLFF. CDR3 coding DNA: TGTGCCAGTAGTCGGACAGGGGTAGAAGAAAAACTGTTTTTT.

The genes are TRBV5-1 and TRBJ1-5; D uncertain. Trimming took 1 base from V and 2 from J, leaving 4 bases between them. Germline lookup yields CDR1 SGHRS and CDR2 YFSETQ. The CDR3 consists of 13 residues. The CDR3 DNA reads TGCGCCAGCAGCTTGAATGGCAATCAGCCCCAGCATTTT. It yields the protein CASSLNGNQPQHF.

This clone was counted only a few times. J is TRBJ1-2 and V is TRBV3-1 (or the pseudogene TRBV3-2); 8 bases fit TRBD1. CDR1 and CDR2 (germline): LGHDT, YNNKEL (reference sequence). CDR3 size: 15 residues. The ends lost 4 bases at V and 4 bases at J; junction bases unmatched: 8. Here the CDR3 DNA reads TGTGCCAGCAGCCGGACAGGGAGCTTCATCTATGGCTACACCTTC. Its translation is CASSRTGSFIYGYTF.

The count of this clone is one. This sequence joins TRBV27 and TRBJ1-6; a weak D match, TRBD1 (5 bases). This CDR3 has 14 amino acids. V was trimmed by 5 bases and J by 8 bases, leaving 13 bases between them. The germline V gene encodes CDR1 MNHEY and CDR2 SMNVEV (reference sequence). In DNA, the CDR3 is TGTGCCAGCAGTAAAATGGGGGGGGATTCACCCCTCCACTTT. Its translation: CASSKMGGDSPLHF.

This clone occurred once. The V and J genes are TRBV7-2 and TRBJ2-3; no clear D gene. The germline gives CDR1 SGHTA, CDR2 FQGNSA. V was cut by 7 bases and J by 2 bases, with 7 bases left in between. The CDR3 has 12 amino acids. The CDR3 here is CASKKITDTQYF. The CDR3, as DNA: TGTGCCAGCAAGAAAATCACAGATACGCAGTATTTT.

The chain has TRBV30 and TRBJ1-5; D may be TRBD1 (5 bases). Germline loops: CDR1 GTSNPN, CDR2 SVGIG (reference sequence). V lost 2 bases, J lost 3 bases, and 14 bases lay in between. CDR3 length: 15 amino acids. The chain's CDR3 is CAWSRQQAYNQPQHF. In nucleotides, the CDR3 is TGTGCCTGGAGTAGGCAACAGGCCTACAATCAGCCCCAGCATTTT.

This rearrangement joins TRBV19 to TRBJ1-2; D uncertain. The V end was cut by 6 bases, the J end by 1 base, with 9 bases between. Germline CDR1 LNHDA, CDR2 SQIVND (reference sequence). The CDR3 sequence is 13 residues long. The CDR3 coding sequence is TGTGCCAGTAGCGGCCGAGTTAACTATGGCTACACCTTC. This translates into CASSGRVNYGYTF.

The chain carries TRBV3-1 (or the pseudogene TRBV3-2) and TRBJ2-7; the match to TRBD1 covers 8 bases. J was trimmed by 2 bases and V by 4 bases; bases with no gene match: 7. The CDR3 is made up of 15 amino acids. Germline CDR1 LGHDT, CDR2 YNNKEL (reference sequence). The DNA for the CDR3 is TGTGCCAGCAGCCGATCGGGACAGGTGGCCTACGAGCAGTACTTC. As protein: CASSRSGQVAYEQYF.

This clone was counted only a few times. The genes are TRBV7-7 and TRBJ2-1, with D unresolved. The CDR3 length is 16 residues. CDR1 is SSHAT, CDR2 FNYEAQ, per germline (reference sequence). The V gene lost 5 bases and the J gene lost 8 bases, with 22 bases spanning the gap. CDR3 protein: CASSPGPGPAGYEQFF. In nucleotides, the CDR3 is TGTGCCAGCAGCCCAGGCCCAGGACCAGCAGGCTATGAGCAGTTCTTC.

This clone came up once. The chain links TRBV6-5 to TRBJ1-1; the D gene is possibly TRBD1 (6 bases). V was shortened by 9 bases and J by 0 bases, with 14 bases between the two germline ends. Germline V gene lookup returns CDR1 MNHEY and CDR2 SVGAGI. The CDR3 is made up of 14 amino acids. Here the CDR3 reads CASNLGTLNTEAFF. The CDR3 coding sequence is TGTGCCAGTAACCTGGGGACATTGAACACTGAAGCTTTCTTT.

This rearrangement joins TRBV11-2 to TRBJ1-1, with D hard to call. The length of the CDR3 is 17 residues. Germline lookup yields CDR1 SGHAT and CDR2 FQNNGV. V was shortened by 5 bases and J by 0 bases, with 19 bases between the two germline ends. CDR3 sequence (DNA): TGTGCCAGCAGCCCTTGGCCCGGACTGACTATGAACACTGAAGCTTTCTTT. Its protein is CASSPWPGLTMNTEAFF.

Only one count was recorded for this clone. This chain uses TRBV19 with TRBJ1-3; 7 bases line up with TRBD1. The CDR3 has 16 amino acids. CDR1 and CDR2 (germline): LNHDA, SQIVND (reference sequence). Trimming cost V 5 bases and J 3 bases; bases outside gene matches: 10. CDR3 residues: CASSLRRQGGGNTIYF. DNA of the CDR3: TGTGCCAGTAGTCTTCGTCGACAGGGTGGTGGAAACACCATATATTTT.

This chain connects TRBV12-3 or TRBV12-4 to TRBJ2-7, with D hard to call. V dropped 6 bases and J dropped 3 bases, with 12 bases sitting between them. The CDR3 has 13 residues. As DNA, the CDR3 is TGTGCCAGCAGCCTAACAGAAAACTACGAGCAGTACTTC. Its protein is CASSLTENYEQYF.

This clone was detected only a few times. The chain has TRBV13 and TRBJ1-1; 7 bases match TRBD1. CDR3 length: 15 amino acids. Germline-derived CDR1 and CDR2 are PRHDT and FYEKMQ (reference sequence). Unmatched junction bases numbered 7, after V lost 5 bases and J lost 1 base. CDR3 bases: TGTGCCAGCAGCGCTCCGGGACAGCCGAACACTGAAGCTTTCTTT. Encoded protein: CASSAPGQPNTEAFF.

CDR3 bases: TGTGCCAGCAGCTTAGCGAAGACTAGCGGGTCCCTCAATGAGCAGTTCTTC. Encoded protein: CASSLAKTSGSLNEQFF. The rearrangement joins TRBV7-2 to TRBJ2-1, with 10 bases lining up with TRBD2. V dropped 0 bases and J dropped 6; count of bases not matched to a gene: 8. The CDR3 sequence is 17 residues long. Germline lookup yields CDR1 SGHTA and CDR2 FQGNSA.

V usage is TRBV28 and J usage is TRBJ1-1; D call uncertain. With 9 bases removed from V and 1 base from J, the gap between germline ends came to 6 bases. This CDR3 region has 11 residues. Germline V CDR1 and CDR2: MDHEN, SYDVKM. The CDR3: CASNGNTEAFF. In DNA form, the CDR3 reads TGTGCCAGTAACGGGAACACTGAAGCTTTCTTT.

This chain connects TRBV5-4 to TRBJ2-3; D is unclear. Germline V gene lookup returns CDR1 SGHNT and CDR2 YYREEE (reference sequence). The CDR3 length is 15 residues. The V end lost 1 base, the J end lost 2 bases, and 11 bases lay between the germline ends. CDR3 in amino acids: CASSLLTDATDTQYF. Here the CDR3 DNA reads TGTGCCAGCAGCTTGCTCACGGATGCCACAGATACGCAGTATTTT.